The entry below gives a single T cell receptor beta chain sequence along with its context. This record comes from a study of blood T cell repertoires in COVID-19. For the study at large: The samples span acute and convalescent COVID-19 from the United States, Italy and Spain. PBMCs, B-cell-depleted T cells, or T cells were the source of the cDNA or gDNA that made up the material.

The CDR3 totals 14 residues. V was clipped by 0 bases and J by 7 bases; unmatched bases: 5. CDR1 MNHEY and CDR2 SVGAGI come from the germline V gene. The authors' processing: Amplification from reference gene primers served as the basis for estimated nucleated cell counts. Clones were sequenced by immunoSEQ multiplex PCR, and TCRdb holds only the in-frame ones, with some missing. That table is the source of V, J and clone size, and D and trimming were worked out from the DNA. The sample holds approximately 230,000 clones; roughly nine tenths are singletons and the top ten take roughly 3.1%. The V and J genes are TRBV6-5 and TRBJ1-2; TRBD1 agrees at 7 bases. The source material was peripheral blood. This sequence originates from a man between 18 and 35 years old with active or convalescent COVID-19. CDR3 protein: CASSYSTRGAGYTF. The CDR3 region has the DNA TGTGCCAGCAGTTACTCGACCAGGGGGGCTGGCTACACCTTC.